The 27 T cell receptor beta chains in this list originate from one sample, sequenced in a study of monozygotic twins with inflammatory bowel disease. TCRdb reworked the 5' RACE reads into one entry per CDR3 protein, no DNA. The sample table sets out about 330,000 distinct CDR3 sequences. Sample: blood. These TCRs come from a human donor with ulcerative colitis or Crohn's disease, or a healthy co-twin of an affected twin (not recorded which).

V and J are TRBV28 and TRBJ2-1; the D call from TCRdb, TRBD1, cannot be confirmed without DNA. Germline V gene sequence: CDR1 MDHEN, CDR2 SYDVKM. The CDR3 runs 15 residues. Here the CDR3 reads CASSLSAGVGNEQFF. Filled out from reference TRBV28 and TRBJ2-1, the complete variable domain reads DVKVTQSSRYLVKRTGEKVFLECVQDMDHENMFWYRQDPGLGLRLIYFSYDVKMKEKGDIPEGYSVSREKKERFSLILESASTNQTSMYLCASSLSAGVGNEQFFGPGTRLTVL.

This chain connects TRBV15 to TRBJ2-5; TCRdb's D call, TRBD2, is unchecked because there is no DNA. The CDR3 has 13 residues. Germline V lookup: CDR1 LNHNV, CDR2 YYDKDF (reference sequence). This CDR3 reads CATSPGLAETQYF.

The V call is TRBV15, the J call TRBJ1-2; TCRdb returns TRBD1, unconfirmable since there is no DNA. Germline-derived CDR1 and CDR2 are LNHNV and YYDKDF (reference sequence). The CDR3 contains 17 residues. This chain's CDR3 is CATSRDPGTRSGYGYTF.

V is TRBV7-8 and J is TRBJ2-4; as DNA is missing, the TRBD1 call by TCRdb cannot be tested. The CDR3 spans 17 residues. The germline V gene has CDR1 SGHVS and CDR2 FQNEAQ. This CDR3 reads CASSPKGWGLAKNIQYF.

This rearrangement joins TRBV12-5 to TRBJ2-5. Looked up from germline, CDR1 is LGHNT and CDR2 is FRNRAP. The CDR3 spans 13 residues. CDR3 sequence reads: CASGFGWQETQYF.

V and J are TRBV6-1 and TRBJ2-4. The CDR3 has 12 amino acids. Germline V gene data show CDR1 as MNHNS and CDR2 as SASEGT. CDR3 protein: CASRFKADIQYF.

The rearrangement joins TRBV6-5 to TRBJ1-5. CDR1 is MNHEY and CDR2 is SVGAGI in the germline V gene. This CDR3 has 15 amino acids. The chain's CDR3 is CASSYGLNGNQPQHF.

This chain links TRBV10-3 with TRBJ2-7. CDR1 and CDR2 from the germline V gene are ENHRY and SYGVKD. The CDR3 totals 14 residues. The CDR3 sequence: CAISESGSSYEQYF.

The chain links TRBV30 to TRBJ2-7; lacking DNA, the TRBD2 call made by TCRdb goes unchecked. Per germline, CDR1 GTSNPN and CDR2 SVGIG (reference sequence). The CDR3 is made up of 14 amino acids. The CDR3 here is CAWSVTSGKYEQYF.

The chain carries TRBV12-3 or TRBV12-4 and TRBJ2-3; the TRBD1 assignment by TCRdb is unverifiable without DNA. The CDR3 is made up of 13 amino acids. The CDR3 here is CATRGPYTDTQYF.

This rearrangement joins TRBV30 to TRBJ2-1; TCRdb outputs TRBD2, but without DNA this stays unchecked. CDR1 and CDR2 (germline): GTSNPN, SVGIG (reference sequence). The CDR3 runs 19 residues. The CDR3 loop reads CAWSTLGSGLAGRGNEQFF.

The chain links TRBV29-1 to TRBJ2-5; TCRdb picks TRBD1, but there is no DNA to check that call. The CDR3 loop spans 15 amino acids. Germline V CDR1 and CDR2: SQVTM, ANQGSEA. The CDR3 spells CSVEEARTILETQYF.

The chain is built from TRBV20-1 and TRBJ2-5; no DNA is available, so the TRBD1 call from TCRdb remains unchecked. The CDR3 loop spans 13 amino acids. The germline CDR1 and CDR2 sequences are DFQATT and SNEGSKA (reference sequence). The CDR3 protein is CSAPGQVQETQYF.

J is TRBJ2-5 and V is TRBV27; TCRdb selects TRBD2, and the lack of DNA leaves this call unchecked. Germline assignment: CDR1 MNHEY and CDR2 SMNVEV (reference sequence). This CDR3 spans 14 amino acids. The chain's CDR3 is CASSPGLAGETQYF.

V gene TRBV29-1 combines with J gene TRBJ2-6. Germline assignment: CDR1 SQVTM and CDR2 ANQGSEA. This CDR3 is built from 13 residues. CDR3 residues: CSVAESGANVLTF. Together with reference TRBV29-1 and TRBJ2-6, the CDR3 gives the full variable domain: SAVISQKPSRDICQRGTSLTIQCQVDSQVTMMFWYRQQPGQSLTLIATANQGSEATYESGFVIDKFPISRPNLTFSTLTVSNMSPEDSSIYLCSVAESGANVLTFGAGSRLTVL.

The rearrangement joins TRBV30 to TRBJ2-7. Germline CDR1 GTSNPN, CDR2 SVGIG (reference sequence). The CDR3 sequence is 11 residues long. This CDR3 is CAWAQDHEQYF.

The J gene is TRBJ1-1, the V gene TRBV3-1. This CDR3 comprises 13 residues. Germline CDR1 LGHDT, CDR2 YNNKEL (reference sequence). CDR3 amino acids: CASGRQTNTEAFF.

The V gene is TRBV20-1, the J gene TRBJ2-2. The CDR3 loop spans 12 amino acids. Germline V gene sequence: CDR1 DFQATT, CDR2 SNEGSKA (reference sequence). The CDR3 loop is CSARDQPGELFF.

The CDR3: CSARVGTKETQYF. V usage is TRBV20-1 and J usage is TRBJ2-5. This CDR3 has 13 amino acids. Germline values: CDR1 DFQATT, CDR2 SNEGSKA (reference sequence).

The V and J genes are TRBV27 and TRBJ1-2; the D call from TCRdb, TRBD1, cannot be confirmed without DNA. The CDR3 extends over 14 amino acids. CDR1 and CDR2 (germline): MNHEY, SMNVEV (reference sequence). CDR3 in amino acids: CASSLRGSLYGYTF.

The chain links TRBV14 to TRBJ2-1; TCRdb selects TRBD2, and the lack of DNA leaves this call unchecked. The length of the CDR3 is 17 residues. From germline, CDR1 is SGHDN and CDR2 FVKESK. This chain's CDR3 is CASSQEIPGLARNEQFF.

V gene TRBV5-1 combines with J gene TRBJ2-1; TCRdb's D call, TRBD1, is unchecked because there is no DNA. The germline V gene has CDR1 SGHRS and CDR2 YFSETQ. The length of the CDR3 is 14 residues. This CDR3 reads CASSLEGTHNEQFF.

This rearrangement joins TRBV6-4 to TRBJ2-2; TCRdb lists TRBD2, though no DNA is available to test this call. This CDR3 has 15 amino acids. Germline assignment: CDR1 MRHNA and CDR2 SNTAGT. CDR3 region: CASRSGLDGSGELFF.

This chain connects TRBV14 to TRBJ2-1; the TCRdb D gene call, TRBD1, has no DNA to confirm it. This CDR3 is 16 amino acids long. Germline V gene lookup returns CDR1 SGHDN and CDR2 FVKESK. CDR3 protein: CASGPGTPASYNEQFF.

The chain joins TRBV4-3 to TRBJ1-5; TCRdb designates TRBD1, a call that cannot be tested without DNA. This CDR3 has 16 amino acids. Germline assignment: CDR1 LGHNA and CDR2 YSLEER. The CDR3 protein is CASSQDHRGSGQPQHF.

The chain carries TRBV20-1 and TRBJ1-6. Germline CDR1 is DFQATT and CDR2 is SNEGSKA (reference sequence). The CDR3 runs to 16 residues. This CDR3 is CSARDSSRGMSSPLHF.

The V and J genes are TRBV30 and TRBJ1-5; no DNA is available, so the TRBD1 call from TCRdb remains unchecked. Germline V gene sequence: CDR1 GTSNPN, CDR2 SVGIG (reference sequence). This CDR3 has 15 residues. The CDR3 spells CAWSVTGGTGRPQHF.